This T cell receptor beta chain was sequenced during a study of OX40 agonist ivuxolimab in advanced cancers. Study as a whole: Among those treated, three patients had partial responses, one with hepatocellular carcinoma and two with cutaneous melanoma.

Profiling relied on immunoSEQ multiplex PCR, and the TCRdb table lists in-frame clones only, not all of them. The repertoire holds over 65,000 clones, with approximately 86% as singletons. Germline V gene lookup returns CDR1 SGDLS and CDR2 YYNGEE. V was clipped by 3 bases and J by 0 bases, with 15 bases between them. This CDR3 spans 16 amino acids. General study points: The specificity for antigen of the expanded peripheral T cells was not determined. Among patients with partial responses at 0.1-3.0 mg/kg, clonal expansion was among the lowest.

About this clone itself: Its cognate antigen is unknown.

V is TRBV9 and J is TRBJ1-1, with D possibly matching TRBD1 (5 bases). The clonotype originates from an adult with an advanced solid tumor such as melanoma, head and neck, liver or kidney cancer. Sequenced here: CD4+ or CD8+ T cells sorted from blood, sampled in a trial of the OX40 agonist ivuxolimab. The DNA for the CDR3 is TGTGCCAGCAGCGCAGGACTTCGGGGCATGAACACTGAAGCTTTCTTT. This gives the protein CASSAGLRGMNTEAFF.